This TCR beta chain stems from a study of blood T cell repertoires in COVID-19. Across the whole study: The origin of the acute and convalescent COVID-19 samples was the United States, Italy and Spain. PBMCs, B-cell-depleted T cells, or T cells provided the cDNA or gDNA that made up the material.

Per the study methods: Estimates of nucleated cell counts were drawn from the amplification of reference gene primers. Here immunoSEQ multiplex PCR was the method, and the copy in TCRdb shows in-frame clones only, minus some. D and trimming were read from the DNA, whereas the V and J calls and clone size are those reported in that table. The table shows under 85,000 clones, with 89% occurring only once. This clonotype originated in a man between 70 and 80 years old with active or convalescent COVID-19. Sequencing was done on a sample of peripheral blood.

The CDR3 spells CAISVGASYNEQFF. In DNA, the CDR3 is TGTGCCATCAGTGTTGGGGCCTCCTACAATGAGCAGTTCTTC. The chain has TRBV10-3 and TRBJ2-1; D perhaps matches TRBD1 (5 bases). Germline V gene lookup returns CDR1 ENHRY and CDR2 SYGVKD. The CDR3 has 14 amino acids. Trimming removed 4 bases at V and 0 bases at J, with 7 bases between.